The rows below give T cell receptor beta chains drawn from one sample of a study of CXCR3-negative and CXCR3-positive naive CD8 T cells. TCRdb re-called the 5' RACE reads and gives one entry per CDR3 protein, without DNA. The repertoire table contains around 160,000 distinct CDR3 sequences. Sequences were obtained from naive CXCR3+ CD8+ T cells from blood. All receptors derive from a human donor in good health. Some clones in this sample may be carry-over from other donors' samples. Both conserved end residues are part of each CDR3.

CDR3: CASSFLGDEKLFF
J: TRBJ1-4
V: TRBV5-4

CDR3: CASSPNTGEETQYF
J: TRBJ2-5
V: TRBV7-6

CDR3: CASRRGSAEAFF
J: TRBJ1-1
V: TRBV19

CDR3: CASQLGQLNTEAFF
J: TRBJ1-1
V: TRBV11-2

CDR3: CASSYQTGPVMNTEAFF
J: TRBJ1-1
V: TRBV5-6

CDR3: CASSQGLLAPGELFF
J: TRBJ2-2
V: TRBV4-1

CDR3: CASSYSKEVSQETQYF
J: TRBJ2-5
V: TRBV6-6

CDR3: CASSLASGANTEAFF
J: TRBJ1-1
V: TRBV7-6

CDR3: CASSPYVGVGYEQYF
J: TRBJ2-7
V: TRBV7-2

CDR3: CASSLHDRGLAGDNEQFF
J: TRBJ2-1
V: TRBV5-1

CDR3: CASSLGTDDWRTDTQYF
J: TRBJ2-3
V: TRBV7-9

CDR3: CASSLLAGGPGNEQFF
J: TRBJ2-1
V: TRBV7-3

CDR3: CASSLPPDNEQFF
J: TRBJ2-1
V: TRBV7-9

CDR3: CASSLGTVNTEAFF
J: TRBJ1-1
V: TRBV5-1

CDR3: CASSKTGSSYEQYF
J: TRBJ2-7
V: TRBV19

CDR3: CASSSPGLAESYNEQFF
J: TRBJ2-1
V: TRBV21-1

CDR3: CASSTWTGPYEQYF
J: TRBJ2-7
V: TRBV7-9

CDR3: CASRPGTGGNQPQHF
J: TRBJ1-5
V: TRBV27

CDR3: CASSQDPGTLNEQFF
J: TRBJ2-1
V: TRBV4-1

CDR3: CASSLDDLAGEQFF
J: TRBJ2-1
V: TRBV11-2

CDR3: CASSPAGWTGDYGYTF
J: TRBJ1-2
V: TRBV7-9

CDR3: CSARPPGGLETQYF
J: TRBJ2-5
V: TRBV29-1

CDR3: CASNSIYTGELFF
J: TRBJ2-2
V: TRBV5-1

CDR3: CASSGTSGDDFDTQYF
J: TRBJ2-3
V: TRBV9

CDR3: CASSVEGLSNYGYTF
J: TRBJ1-2
V: TRBV9

CDR3: CASSLGQGNEQFF
J: TRBJ2-1
V: TRBV5-1

CDR3: CASSLGTATGELFF
J: TRBJ2-2
V: TRBV5-4

CDR3: CASSFDSPRAGGGGYEQYF
J: TRBJ2-7
V: TRBV28

CDR3: CASSLEAGTHEQYF
J: TRBJ2-7
V: TRBV7-6

CDR3: CASSSGHLLSYEQYF
J: TRBJ2-7
V: TRBV7-9

CDR3: CASSQGGGTFYGYTF
J: TRBJ1-2
V: TRBV27

CDR3: CIVESGTYNEQFF
J: TRBJ2-1
V: TRBV29-1

CDR3: CSARVSYFSGGGSYNEQFF
J: TRBJ2-1
V: TRBV20-1

CDR3: CSARVLAATPYEQYF
J: TRBJ2-7
V: TRBV20-1

CDR3: CASSLDLGMNTEAFF
J: TRBJ1-1
V: TRBV7-9